This TCR beta chain was retrieved from a study of metastatic and nonmetastatic thyroid tumors. No patient received treatment before thyroid surgery. Germline values: CDR1 KGHSH, CDR2 LQKENI. Germline trimming cut 4 bases from V and 0 bases from J; bases unmatched to any gene: 4. CDR3 length: 15 amino acids. This clone was recorded many times. TCRdb re-analyzed the PCR reads using MiXCR. Of roughly 30,000 clones listed, roughly 10% are singletons. The sequence came from a female donor with papillary thyroid cancer or a benign thyroid nodule (not recorded which). Some clones in this sample may be carry-over from other donors' samples. This chain links TRBV18 with TRBJ1-2; 8 bases match TRBD1. Sequencing used blood. The CDR3 loop is CASSRGQDTNYGYTF. The CDR3 nucleotides read TGTGCCAGCTCACGGGGACAGGATACTAACTATGGCTACACCTTC.